These 10 T cell receptor beta chains were all obtained from the same sample, sequenced in a study of blood T cell repertoires in COVID-19 (dated by TCRdb to the early 2020s). Library preparation used the immunoSEQ multiplex PCR assay. Drawn from immuneACCESS, this table holds only the in-frame rearrangements with V and J called that TCRdb kept. Clones are partly lost; checked studies trace under half to an unresolved V gene and leave the rest unexplained. The sample table holds fewer than 500,000 clones, of which approximately 90% were seen once. Roughly 1.9% of the sample goes to the ten largest clones. Sequenced material: PBMCs or T cells enriched from blood (not recorded which). The origin of the receptors is a woman under 30 with acute COVID-19.

The chain couples TRBV10-3 to TRBJ1-2; D is undetermined. CDR3 size: 16 residues. The V end lost 7 bases, the J end lost 1 base, and 19 bases lay between the germline ends. Looked up from germline, CDR1 is ENHRY and CDR2 is SYGVKD. The CDR3 here is CAIKGGQEAFNYGYTF. CDR3 nucleotide sequence: TGTGCCATCAAAGGAGGTCAAGAGGCTTTTAACTATGGCTACACCTTC.

In this sample, this clone turned up once. The chain joins TRBV9 to TRBJ1-1, with a weak D call TRBD1 (6 bases). The CDR3 extends over 15 amino acids. CDR1 is SGDLS and CDR2 is YYNGEE in the germline V gene. V was trimmed by 0 bases and J by 7 bases, leaving 16 bases between them. For the CDR3, the DNA is TGTGCCAGCAGCGTAGACCCAGGGGTTTTCGGTGAAGCTTTCTTT. Its translation: CASSVDPGVFGEAFF.

This clone has only one observation. The rearrangement links TRBV27 to TRBJ2-3; 8 nucleotides agree with TRBD2. Germline V gives CDR1 MNHEY, CDR2 SMNVEV (reference sequence). The V gene end was trimmed by 4 bases and the J gene end by 7 bases; junction bases not matched to a gene: 16. The CDR3 length is 17 residues. This CDR3 is CASSSGKAGVWANTQYF. The CDR3 coding sequence is TGTGCCAGCAGTTCCGGGAAAGCGGGAGTATGGGCTAATACGCAGTATTTT.

This chain joins TRBV28 and TRBJ2-2, with D uncertain. The CDR3 has 14 residues. Germline V CDR1 and CDR2: MDHEN, SYDVKM. The V end was cut by 3 bases, the J end by 8 bases, with 13 bases between. CDR3 residues: CASSFPTRWGELFF. The CDR3 DNA sequence: TGTGCCAGCAGTTTCCCCACACGTTGGGGGGAGCTGTTTTTT.

There are a few counts of this clone. The J gene is TRBJ1-1, the V gene TRBV4-2; D remains unclear. The CDR3 extends over 15 amino acids. V lost 4 bases to trimming and J lost 1 base, with 13 bases between them. The germline V gene encodes CDR1 LGHNA and CDR2 YNFKEQ. The DNA of the CDR3 is TGTGCCAGCAGCCCAGACGTAGGCGGGAACACTGAAGCTTTCTTT. It codes for CASSPDVGGNTEAFF.

This clone came up a few times. J is TRBJ2-1 and V is TRBV19, with 15 bases aligning to TRBD2. Germline V gene sequence: CDR1 LNHDA, CDR2 SQIVND (reference sequence). This CDR3 spans 15 amino acids. V trimming: 4 bases; J trimming: 7 bases; junction bases outside the gene matches: 2. The CDR3 is CASSTGTSGRNEQFF. CDR3 DNA sequence: TGTGCCAGTAGTACCGGGACTAGCGGGAGGAATGAGCAGTTCTTC.

This clone appeared once. The V call is TRBV18, the J call TRBJ1-1, with 7 bases identical to TRBD1. The junction had 8 bases not matched to a gene; V was cut back by 3 bases and J by 4 bases. The germline V gene has CDR1 KGHSH and CDR2 LQKENI. CDR3 size: 15 residues. This chain's CDR3 is CASSPSKGAVTEAFF. As DNA, the CDR3 is TGTGCCAGCTCACCCTCGAAGGGGGCCGTCACTGAAGCTTTCTTT.

This clone occurred once. The V call is TRBV7-6, the J call TRBJ2-5; D is perhaps TRBD1 (6 bases). Between the trimmed V and J ends, which lost 4 bases and 1 base, there was a span of 16 bases. The CDR3 length is 16 residues. Germline assignment: CDR1 SGHVS and CDR2 FNYEAQ. The CDR3 here is CASSSRDKASQETQYF. CDR3 nucleotides: TGTGCCAGCAGCTCCCGGGACAAAGCCTCCCAAGAGACCCAGTACTTC.

The gene calls are TRBV6-6 and TRBJ1-6; weak D call: TRBD1 (6 bases). The CDR3 runs to 17 residues. The germline V and J ends were trimmed by 5 bases and 9 bases, with 23 bases remaining between them. The germline V gene has CDR1 MNHNY and CDR2 SVGAGI (reference sequence). This CDR3 is CASSPRRKDRGVSPLHF. The CDR3, as DNA: TGTGCCAGCAGTCCCCGGCGAAAGGACAGAGGTGTTTCACCCCTCCACTTT.

The sample holds one count of this clone. The chain has TRBV9 and TRBJ2-1; 8 bases agree with TRBD1. Germline V gene sequence: CDR1 SGDLS, CDR2 YYNGEE. The J segment lost 3 bases and the V segment lost 0 bases, leaving 2 bases of the junction unmatched. The length of the CDR3 is 15 residues. CDR3 protein: CASSVAGTGYNEQFF. The CDR3 DNA reads TGTGCCAGCAGCGTAGCCGGGACAGGCTACAATGAGCAGTTCTTC.